The present T cell receptor (beta chain) was sequenced within a study of T cells after yellow fever vaccination. Study results and limitations: A weaker secondary response peaked on day 5, the primary on day 15.

To note about this clonotype: What it recognizes is unknown.

The CDR3 length is 14 residues. The ends were cut back, 5 bases at V and 4 bases at J, with 14 bases in the middle. Germline V gene lookup returns CDR1 SGHVS and CDR2 FNYEAQ. TCRdb re-called the 5' RACE reads through MiXCR, storing one row per CDR3 protein. The sample has under 550,000 distinct CDR3 sequences; 20% to 25% are singletons. Sequencing used PBMCs, obtained about 20 days after the first yellow fever vaccination. The sequence was obtained from a young man who received the YFV17D yellow fever vaccine. The genes are TRBV7-6 and TRBJ1-1, with D uncertain. CDR3 region: CASSRLAGGTEAFF. CDR3 DNA sequence: TGTGCCAGCAGCCGCCTGGCGGGCGGCACTGAAGCTTTCTTT.